This T cell receptor beta chain was identified during a study of cytomegalovirus exposure and HLA in healthy donors. PCR involved 60 Vbeta and 13 Jbeta primers. In the original analysis: Later, roughly 80 million unique TCR beta chains were counted in an analysis, and some 11 million of them were shared. Assay used: immunoSEQ multiplex PCR; TCRdb lists only in-frame clones, some missing. V and J calls and clone size are as listed in that table; D and trimming were resolved from the DNA. The sample contains around 150,000 clones, roughly 80% of which appear only once. With respect to this clone: What it recognizes is unknown.

Findings and limits, study-wide: Researchers counted roughly 150 TCR beta chains as cytomegalovirus-associated. Accounts indicate the classifier identified cytomegalovirus status with strong specificity and sensitivity.

The CDR3 loop spans 16 amino acids. Germline CDR1 reads SGHRS; CDR2 reads YFSETQ. With 5 bases clipped from V and 2 bases from J, the junction kept 11 bases outside the gene matches. Donors in the study were healthy people who gave bone marrow. The genes are TRBV5-1 and TRBJ1-2, with 8 positions matching TRBD1. The sequenced sample consisted of PBMCs. The sequence was obtained from a male donor in good health and CMV-seropositive. The CDR3 region has the DNA TGCGCCAGCAGATTGACAGGGGCGCTGACAAACTATGGCTACACCTTC. Translated: CASRLTGALTNYGYTF. Using reference TRBV5-1 and TRBJ1-2 for the parts outside the CDR3, the full variable domain is KAGVTQTPRYLIKTRGQQVTLSCSPISGHRSVSWYQQTPGQGLQFLFEYFSETQRNKGNFPGRFSGRQFSNSRSEMNVSTLELGDSALYLCASRLTGALTNYGYTFGSGTRLTVV.